The 25 T cell receptor beta chains presented below share a single source sample, sequenced in a study of tumor-infiltrating lymphocytes in primary liver carcinoma. Starting material of around 460 ng total RNA yielded TCR beta cDNA via a constant-region primer. Three-round nested multiplex PCR performed with slightly modified ARM-PCR produced the TCR beta libraries. Rounds one and two of PCR, each of about 10 cycles, were primed with TRBV1-TRBV30 forward primers and a C-beta reverse primer. TCRdb independently ran MiXCR on the multiplex PCR reads; one entry per CDR3 protein. Among approximately 330,000 distinct CDR3 sequences listed, approximately 65% were seen once. Unsorted whole blood supplied the blood RNA, and germline DNA was isolated too. Sequencing was performed on peripheral blood. The receptors stem from a middle-aged man with primary liver carcinoma and hepatitis B virus infection.

As to this clonotype: A junction boundary mismatches the germline segment, possibly from a read error. The V gene is TRBV19, the J gene TRBJ2-1; 8 bases map to TRBD2. Germline V CDR1 and CDR2: LNHDA, SQIVND (reference sequence). The CDR3 consists of 13 residues. The CDR3 protein is CASSIQGSGVLVF. The CDR3 DNA is TGTGCCAGTAGTATTCAAGGTAGCGGGGTTCTGGTCTTC.

On this clonotype itself: A much larger clone is a single base away; this may be a read error. The chain combines TRBV12-3 or TRBV12-4 with TRBJ2-7, with a possible D match to TRBD1 (5 bases). V was pared by 4 bases and J by 2 bases, with 15 bases between. The CDR3 loop spans 15 amino acids. The CDR3 region is CASSSLEWTTYEQYF. The CDR3 DNA is TGTGCCAGCAGTTCCCTGGAATGGACAACCTACGAGCAGTACTTC.

V is TRBV28 and J is TRBJ2-3; 7 bases agree with TRBD1. Germline lookup yields CDR1 MDHEN and CDR2 SYDVKM. There are 16 residues in the CDR3. J gave up 0 bases and V 5 bases, and 8 bases lay outside the gene matches. CDR3 sequence reads: CASSPDRDASTDTQYF. The CDR3 DNA reads TGTGCCAGCAGTCCCGACAGGGACGCTAGCACAGATACGCAGTATTTT. The entire variable domain, with the rest obtained from reference TRBV28 and TRBJ2-3, is as follows: DVKVTQSSRYLVKRTGEKVFLECVQDMDHENMFWYRQDPGLGLRLIYFSYDVKMKEKGDIPEGYSVSREKKERFSLILESASTNQTSMYLCASSPDRDASTDTQYFGPGTRLTVL.

With regard to this clonotype: This may be a read error: a much more frequent sequence differs by one nucleotide. V usage is TRBV14 and J usage is TRBJ2-7; maybe TRBD1 (6 bases). Germline assignment: CDR1 SGHDN and CDR2 FVKESK. This CDR3 has 14 residues. V was shortened by 4 bases and J by 4 bases, with 14 bases between the two germline ends. CDR3 sequence: CASSRRDKEYEQYF. In nucleotides, the CDR3 is TGTGCCAGCAGCCGACGGGACAAGGAATACGAGCAGTACTTC.

A remark on this clonotype: A much larger clonotype is one base distant, so this may be a read error. V and J are TRBV10-3 and TRBJ2-5, with D possibly TRBD1 on 6 matching bases. Germline loops: CDR1 ENHRY, CDR2 SYGVKD. The CDR3 runs 13 residues. The CDR3 coding sequence is TGTGCCATCAAAGTTCCAGGGGAAGAGGCCCAGTACTTC. Encoded protein: CAIKVPGEEAQYF.

As regards this clonotype: The DNA is omitted, as the CDR3 cannot be located on it reliably, and the CDR3 follows TCRdb's listing. The chain is built from TRBV7-9 and TRBJ2-7; the table gives TRBD1 as D, unverified against the DNA. From germline, CDR1 is SEHNR and CDR2 FQNEAQ (reference sequence). Both ends counted, the CDR3 spans 15 residues. The CDR3 loop is CASSVGQGTSSEQCF.

This clonotype has more than one count but fewer than ten. The rearrangement uses TRBV18 and TRBJ1-1; D possibly corresponds to TRBD1 (6 bases). The germline gives CDR1 KGHSH, CDR2 LQKENI. The length of the CDR3 is 16 residues. V lost 0 bases to trimming and J lost 1 base, with 12 bases between them. The CDR3 sequence is CASSPPSRGSNTEAFF. The CDR3, as DNA: TGTGCCAGCTCACCACCATCCAGGGGATCGAACACTGAAGCTTTCTTT.

This clonotype is classed as medium-sized. The chain links TRBV11-2 to TRBJ2-3, with 7 positions matching TRBD2. The germline CDR1 and CDR2 sequences are SGHAT and FQNNGV. With V trimmed by 3 bases and J by 5 bases, 2 bases remained unmatched. The CDR3 has 13 amino acids. This chain's CDR3 is CASSFPSGDTQYF. The DNA of the CDR3 is TGTGCCAGCAGCTTTCCTAGCGGAGATACGCAGTATTTT. The full variable domain, rest sourced from reference TRBV11-2 and TRBJ2-3, is EAGVAQSPRYKIIEKRQSVAFWCNPISGHATLYWYQQILGQGPKLLIQFQNNGVVDDSQLPKDRFSAERLKGVDSTLKIQPAKLEDSAVYLCASSFPSGDTQYFGPGTRLTVL.

With regard to this clonotype: A much bigger clone sits one base away, suggesting this may be a read error. The chain links TRBV4-2 to TRBJ2-7; TRBD2 agrees at 11 bases. This CDR3 spans 15 amino acids. Germline values: CDR1 LGHNA, CDR2 YNFKEQ. As DNA, the CDR3 is TGTGTCAGCAGCCAGACTAGCGGGATGACCTACGAGCAGTACTTC. This encodes CVSSQTSGMTYEQYF.

Of note for this clonotype: A much larger clone differs by one base, so this may be a read error. This chain connects TRBV10-3 to TRBJ2-7; 12 bases line up with TRBD2. The CDR3 is 16 residues long. The junction had 6 bases not matched to a gene; V was cut back by 3 bases and J by 3 bases. CDR1 and CDR2 (germline): ENHRY, SYGVKD. The CDR3, as DNA: TGTGCCATCAGTGATATCAAGACTAGCGGGAGCTACGAGCAGTACTTC. Amino acid sequence: CAISDIKTSGSYEQYF.

At least ten counts were recorded for this clonotype. The chain carries TRBV11-2 and TRBJ1-2; D unclear. Trimming took 4 bases from V and 5 from J, leaving 11 bases between them. The CDR3 has 13 amino acids. In germline, CDR1 is SGHAT, CDR2 FQNNGV. CDR3 residues: CASSSIYGYGYTF. DNA for the CDR3: TGTGCCAGCAGCTCCATCTACGGGTATGGCTACACCTTC.

The V gene is TRBV12-3 or TRBV12-4, the J gene TRBJ2-1; 10 nucleotides align to TRBD2. J lost 4 bases, V lost 6 bases, and 3 bases had no gene match. The CDR3 is 14 amino acids. In DNA form, the CDR3 reads TGTGCCAGCAGCGCTAGCGGGAGTTACAATGAGCAGTTCTTC. This gives the protein CASSASGSYNEQFF.

The chain couples TRBV24-1 to TRBJ2-1; the D gene is possibly TRBD2 (7 bases). V was trimmed by 9 bases and J by 5 bases, leaving 16 bases between them. Germline CDR1 is KGHDR and CDR2 is SFDVKD. The CDR3 loop spans 14 amino acids. The CDR3, as DNA: TGTGCCACCGAGGGGGGGGAGGGGCACAATGAGCAGTTCTTC. Translated: CATEGGEGHNEQFF.

The gene calls are TRBV6-6 and TRBJ2-3; D gene ambiguous. This CDR3 is built from 17 residues. Trimming stripped 7 bases from V and 3 bases from J, with 23 bases between. Germline CDR1 is MNHNY and CDR2 is SVGAGI (reference sequence). The CDR3 spells CASTVDPPALSTDTQYF. CDR3 DNA sequence: TGTGCCAGCACTGTAGACCCACCGGCCCTGTCGACAGATACGCAGTATTTT.

This clonotype was seen more than once but under ten times. This chain joins TRBV6-1 and TRBJ1-4; D may be TRBD1 (6 bases). This CDR3 contains 19 residues. The germline V and J ends were trimmed by 6 bases and 2 bases, with 25 bases remaining between them. Per the germline V gene, CDR1 is MNHNS and CDR2 is SASEGT. The CDR3 loop is CASRHYTGQGGVTNEKLFF. As DNA, the CDR3 is TGTGCCAGCAGACATTACACGGGACAAGGGGGGGTTACTAATGAAAAACTGTTTTTT.

The gene calls are TRBV11-2 and TRBJ2-5; D is unresolved. Trimming cost V 3 bases and J 7 bases, with 21 bases left between them. The CDR3 has 16 residues. Germline CDR1 and CDR2: SGHAT and FQNNGV. CDR3 residues: CASSFISEQRRGTQYF. For the CDR3, the DNA is TGTGCCAGCAGCTTTATTTCGGAGCAGAGACGAGGGACCCAGTACTTC.

This clonotype came up many times. The CDR3 reads CASSYPRVTQYF. CDR3 DNA sequence: TGTGCCAGCAGTTACCCTCGTGTGACCCAGTACTTC. J is TRBJ2-5 and V is TRBV6-2 or TRBV6-3; D remains ambiguous. This CDR3 has 12 amino acids. CDR1 is MNHEY, CDR2 SVGEGT, per germline. V lost 2 bases and J lost 7, with 8 bases in between.

V gene TRBV25-1 combines with J gene TRBJ1-1; possibly TRBD1 for D (5 bases). CDR1 and CDR2 (germline): MGHDK, SYGVNS. V lost 7 bases to trimming and J lost 7 bases, with 16 bases between them. This CDR3 comprises 13 residues. CDR3 region: CASTLLSDSEAFF. CDR3 nucleotides: TGTGCCAGCACCCTCTTGTCAGACAGTGAAGCTTTCTTT.

For this clonotype: An end of the junction does not agree with germline; a read error may underlie this. This chain uses TRBV5-5 with TRBJ1-5; TRBD1 matches 11 bases. The CDR3 contains 15 residues. CDR1 is SGHKS and CDR2 is YYEKEE in the germline V gene (reference sequence). The CDR3 here is CASSRTGGFDQSQHF. The CDR3 DNA reads TGTGCCAGCAGTCGGACAGGGGGCTTCGATCAGTCCCAGCATTTT.

Comments on this clonotype: A much larger clone differs by one base, so this may be a read error. V gene TRBV12-3 or TRBV12-4 combines with J gene TRBJ2-1; 9 bases are shared with TRBD2. V lost 5 bases, J lost 5 bases, and 7 bases stayed unmatched. This CDR3 spans 15 amino acids. The CDR3 nucleotides are TGTGCCAGCAGTACCGTAGCGGGAGTAAACAATGAGCAGTTCTTC. Protein sequence: CASSTVAGVNNEQFF.

V and J are TRBV5-5 and TRBJ2-3, with D maybe TRBD2 (6 bases). This CDR3 is 16 amino acids long. CDR1 is SGHKS and CDR2 is YYEKEE in the germline V gene (reference sequence). V gave up 3 bases and J gave up 4 bases, with 18 bases separating them. The CDR3 nucleotides are TGTGCCAGCAGCTCGTCGGCGGGGAACGGAGCAGATACGCAGTATTTT. Its translation is CASSSSAGNGADTQYF.

The table lists this clonotype with many counts. The rearrangement uses TRBV29-1 and TRBJ2-1, with a weak D call TRBD2 (7 bases). V was clipped by 5 bases and J by 4 bases, with 15 bases between them. This CDR3 has 14 residues. CDR1 and CDR2 (germline): SQVTM, ANQGSEA. CDR3: CSVRGAVDYNEQFF. DNA of the CDR3: TGCAGCGTTCGGGGGGCTGTGGATTACAATGAGCAGTTCTTC.

This clonotype occurred once. One end of the junction fails to match germline, which may point to a read error. The V and J genes are TRBV11-3 and TRBJ2-1, with TRBD2 matching 11 bases. CDR1 is SGHNT, CDR2 YENEEA, per germline. There are 16 residues in the CDR3. The CDR3 protein is CTRSLSSTSGMNEQFF. The CDR3 DNA follows: TGTACCAGGAGCTTGTCTTCGACTAGCGGGATGAATGAGCAGTTCTTC.

Regarding this clonotype: Given a much more abundant clone one base away, this may be a read error. This rearrangement joins TRBV4-1 to TRBJ1-2, with D uncertain. CDR3 size: 14 residues. CDR1 MGHRA and CDR2 YSYEKL come from the germline V gene. CDR3 sequence: CASSQPQANYSYTF. The CDR3 DNA follows: TGCGCCAGCAGCCAACCTCAGGCAAACTATAGCTACACCTTC.

On this clonotype itself: The junction shows a germline mismatch at one end, possibly a read error. This chain joins TRBV6-2 or TRBV6-3 and TRBJ2-7; unclear D gene. CDR1 is MNHEY and CDR2 is SVGEGT in the germline V gene. CDR3 length: 14 residues. In DNA form, the CDR3 reads TGTGCCAGCAGTTACGGGTCTCCCCGGTACGGGCAGTACTTC. Translated: CASSYGSPRYGQYF.